Sequencing of this TCR beta chain was carried out in a study of cytomegalovirus exposure and HLA in healthy donors. Trimming cost V 6 bases and J 15 bases, with 18 bases left between them. The CDR3 runs 12 residues. Germline CDR1 and CDR2: SGHVS and FQNEAQ. The PCR contained 60 Vbeta and 13 Jbeta primers. Per the original data handling: It was a later analysis that counted tens of millions of unique TCR beta chains, of which approximately 11 million were shared. Profiling relied on immunoSEQ multiplex PCR, and the TCRdb table lists in-frame clones only, not all of them. V and J calls and clone size follow that table, whereas D and trimming were derived from the DNA. This sample's clone table lists more than 200,000 clones.

The sample comprised PBMCs. This sequence joins TRBV7-8 and TRBJ2-1; a possible D gene is TRBD2 (6 bases). This TCR was recovered from a woman aged 25-40 years in good health and CMV-seropositive. DNA for the CDR3: TGTGCCAGCAGGGACCGGGACTCAATACCGTTCTTC. It is translated as CASRDRDSIPFF.